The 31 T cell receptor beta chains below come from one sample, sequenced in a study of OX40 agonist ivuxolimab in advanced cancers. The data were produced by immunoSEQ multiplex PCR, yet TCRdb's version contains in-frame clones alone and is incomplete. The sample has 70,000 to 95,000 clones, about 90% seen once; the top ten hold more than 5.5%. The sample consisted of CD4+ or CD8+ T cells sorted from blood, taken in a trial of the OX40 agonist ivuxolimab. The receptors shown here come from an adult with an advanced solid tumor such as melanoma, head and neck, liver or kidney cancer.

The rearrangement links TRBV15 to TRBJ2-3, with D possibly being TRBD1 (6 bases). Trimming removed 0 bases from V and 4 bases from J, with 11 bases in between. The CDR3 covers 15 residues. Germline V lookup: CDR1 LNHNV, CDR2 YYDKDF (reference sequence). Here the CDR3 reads CATSRDGTGSDTQYF. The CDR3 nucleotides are TGTGCCACCAGCAGAGATGGAACAGGGTCAGATACGCAGTATTTT.

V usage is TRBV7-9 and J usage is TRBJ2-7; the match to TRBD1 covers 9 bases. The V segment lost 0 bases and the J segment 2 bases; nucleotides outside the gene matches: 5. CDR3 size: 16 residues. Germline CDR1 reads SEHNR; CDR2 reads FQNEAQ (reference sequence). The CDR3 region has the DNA TGTGCCAGCAGCTTAGCAGGGACAGGGCCAACCTACGAGCAGTACTTC. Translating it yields CASSLAGTGPTYEQYF.

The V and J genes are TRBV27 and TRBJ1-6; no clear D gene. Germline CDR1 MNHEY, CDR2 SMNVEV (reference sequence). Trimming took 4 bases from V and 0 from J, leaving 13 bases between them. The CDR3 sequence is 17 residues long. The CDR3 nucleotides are TGTGCCAGCAGTTCCCAGGCCAGGAGCTCCTATAATTCACCCCTCCACTTT. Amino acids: CASSSQARSSYNSPLHF.

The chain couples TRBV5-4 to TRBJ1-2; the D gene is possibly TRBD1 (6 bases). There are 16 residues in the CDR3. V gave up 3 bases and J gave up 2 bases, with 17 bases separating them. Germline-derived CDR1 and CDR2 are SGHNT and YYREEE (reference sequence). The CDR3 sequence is CASSSQMDSGNYGYTF. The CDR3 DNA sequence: TGTGCCAGCAGCTCTCAAATGGACAGCGGGAACTATGGCTACACCTTC.

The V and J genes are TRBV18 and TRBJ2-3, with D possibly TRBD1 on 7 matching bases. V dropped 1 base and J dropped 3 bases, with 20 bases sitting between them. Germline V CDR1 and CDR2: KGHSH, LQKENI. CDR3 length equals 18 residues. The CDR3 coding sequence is TGTGCCAGCTCACCACTTCCGAGGGTGGCAGGGGGGACAGATACGCAGTATTTT. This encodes CASSPLPRVAGGTDTQYF.

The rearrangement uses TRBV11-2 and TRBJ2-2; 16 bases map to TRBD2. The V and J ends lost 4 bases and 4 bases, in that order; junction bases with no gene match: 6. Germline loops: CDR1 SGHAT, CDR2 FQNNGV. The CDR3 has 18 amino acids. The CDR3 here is CASSWGLAGGPVTGELFF. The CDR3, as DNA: TGTGCCAGCAGCTGGGGACTAGCGGGAGGGCCGGTCACCGGGGAGCTGTTTTTT. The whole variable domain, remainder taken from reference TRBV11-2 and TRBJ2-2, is EAGVAQSPRYKIIEKRQSVAFWCNPISGHATLYWYQQILGQGPKLLIQFQNNGVVDDSQLPKDRFSAERLKGVDSTLKIQPAKLEDSAVYLCASSWGLAGGPVTGELFFGEGSRLTVL.

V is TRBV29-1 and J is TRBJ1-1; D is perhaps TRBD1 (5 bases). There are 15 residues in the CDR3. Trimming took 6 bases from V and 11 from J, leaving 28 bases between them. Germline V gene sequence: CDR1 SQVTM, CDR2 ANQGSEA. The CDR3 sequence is CSVGQRLRLGAGAFF. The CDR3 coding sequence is TGCAGCGTCGGACAACGGTTAAGGTTAGGTGCTGGCGCTTTCTTT.

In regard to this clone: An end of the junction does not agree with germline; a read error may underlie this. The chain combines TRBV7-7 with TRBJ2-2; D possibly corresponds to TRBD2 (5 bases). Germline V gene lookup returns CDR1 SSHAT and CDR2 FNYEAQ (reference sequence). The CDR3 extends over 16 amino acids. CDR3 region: CASSEGRLVSGGELFF. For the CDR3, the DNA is TGTGCTAGCAGCGAGGGCCGCCTAGTTTCCGGTGGGGAGCTGTTTTTT.

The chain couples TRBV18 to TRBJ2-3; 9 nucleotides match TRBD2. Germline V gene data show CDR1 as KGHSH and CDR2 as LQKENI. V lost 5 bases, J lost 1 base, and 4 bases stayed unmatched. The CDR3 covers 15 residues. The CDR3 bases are TGTGCCAGCTCAGGGATAGCGGGAGGCACAGATACGCAGTATTTT. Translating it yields CASSGIAGGTDTQYF. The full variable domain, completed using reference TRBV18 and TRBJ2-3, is NAGVMQNPRHLVRRRGQEARLRCSPMKGHSHVYWYRQLPEEGLKFMVYLQKENIIDESGMPKERFSAEFPKEGPSILRIQQVVRGDSAAYFCASSGIAGGTDTQYFGPGTRLTVL.

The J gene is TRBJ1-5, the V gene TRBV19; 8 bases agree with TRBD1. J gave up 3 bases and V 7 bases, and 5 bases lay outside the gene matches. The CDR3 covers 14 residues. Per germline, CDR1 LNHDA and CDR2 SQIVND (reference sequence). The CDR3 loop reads CASNRQGPNQPQHF. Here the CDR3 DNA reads TGTGCCAGTAATAGACAGGGGCCCAATCAGCCCCAGCATTTT. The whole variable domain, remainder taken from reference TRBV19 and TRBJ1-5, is DGGITQSPKYLFRKEGQNVTLSCEQNLNHDAMYWYRQDPGQGLRLIYYSQIVNDFQKGDIAEGYSVSREKKESFPLTVTSAQKNPTAFYLCASNRQGPNQPQHFGDGTRLSIL.

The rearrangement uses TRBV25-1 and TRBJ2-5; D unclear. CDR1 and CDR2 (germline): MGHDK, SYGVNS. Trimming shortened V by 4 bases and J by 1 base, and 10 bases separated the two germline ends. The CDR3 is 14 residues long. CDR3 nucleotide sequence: TGTGCCAGCAGTGGCCTAGGGTTCCAAGAGACCCAGTACTTC. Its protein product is CASSGLGFQETQYF.

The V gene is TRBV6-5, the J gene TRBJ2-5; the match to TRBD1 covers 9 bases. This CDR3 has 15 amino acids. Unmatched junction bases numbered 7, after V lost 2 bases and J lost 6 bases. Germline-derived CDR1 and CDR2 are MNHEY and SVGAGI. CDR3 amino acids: CASSYGTGNLKTQYF. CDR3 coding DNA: TGTGCCAGCAGTTACGGGACAGGGAATCTGAAGACCCAGTACTTC.

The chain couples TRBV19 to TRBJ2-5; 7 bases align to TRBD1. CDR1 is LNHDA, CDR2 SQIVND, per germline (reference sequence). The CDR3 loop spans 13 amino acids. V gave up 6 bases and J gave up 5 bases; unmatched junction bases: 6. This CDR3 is CASSLTGMETQYF. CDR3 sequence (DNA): TGTGCCAGTAGCCTGACAGGGATGGAGACCCAGTACTTC.

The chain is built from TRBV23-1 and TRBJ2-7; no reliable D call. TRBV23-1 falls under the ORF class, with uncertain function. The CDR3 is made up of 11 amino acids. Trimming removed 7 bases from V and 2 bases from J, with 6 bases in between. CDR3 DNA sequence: TGCGCCAGCATGGCCCCCTACGAGCAGTACTTC. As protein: CASMAPYEQYF.

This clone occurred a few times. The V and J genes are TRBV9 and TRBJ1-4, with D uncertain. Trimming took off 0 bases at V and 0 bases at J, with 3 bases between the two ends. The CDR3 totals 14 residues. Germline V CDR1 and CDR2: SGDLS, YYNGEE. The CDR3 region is CASSVDATNEKLFF. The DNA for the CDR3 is TGTGCCAGCAGCGTAGATGCAACTAATGAAAAACTGTTTTTT.

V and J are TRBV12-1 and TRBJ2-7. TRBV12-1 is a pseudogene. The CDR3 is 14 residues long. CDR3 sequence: CANTRRCPSYEQYF. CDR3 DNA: TGTGCCAACACTCGACGCTGTCCTTCCTACGAGCAGTACTTC.

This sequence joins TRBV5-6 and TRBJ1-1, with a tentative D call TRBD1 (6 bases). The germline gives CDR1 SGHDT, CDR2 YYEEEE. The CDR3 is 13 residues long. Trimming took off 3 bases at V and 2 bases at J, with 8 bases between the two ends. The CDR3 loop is CASSYRVNTEAFF. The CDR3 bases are TGTGCCAGCAGCTACAGGGTAAACACTGAAGCTTTCTTT.

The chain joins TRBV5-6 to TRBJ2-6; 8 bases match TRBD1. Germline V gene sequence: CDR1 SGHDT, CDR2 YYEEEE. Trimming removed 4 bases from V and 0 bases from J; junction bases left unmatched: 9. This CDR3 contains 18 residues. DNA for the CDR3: TGTGCCAGCAGCCCCACCGGGACAGGCTTCTCTGGGGCCAACGTCCTGACTTTC. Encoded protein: CASSPTGTGFSGANVLTF.

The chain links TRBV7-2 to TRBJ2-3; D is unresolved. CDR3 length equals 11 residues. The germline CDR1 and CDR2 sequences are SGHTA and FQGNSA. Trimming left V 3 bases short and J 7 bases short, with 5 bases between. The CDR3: CASSFAYTQYF. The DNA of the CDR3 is TGTGCCAGCAGCTTTGCATATACGCAGTATTTT.

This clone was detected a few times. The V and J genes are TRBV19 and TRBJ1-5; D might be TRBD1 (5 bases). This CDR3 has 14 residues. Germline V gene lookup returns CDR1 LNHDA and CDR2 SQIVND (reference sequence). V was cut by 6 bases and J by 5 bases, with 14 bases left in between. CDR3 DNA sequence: TGTGCCAGTAGAGCTCGATTGGGGCATCAGCCCCAGCATTTT. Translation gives CASRARLGHQPQHF. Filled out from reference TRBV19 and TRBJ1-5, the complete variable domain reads DGGITQSPKYLFRKEGQNVTLSCEQNLNHDAMYWYRQDPGQGLRLIYYSQIVNDFQKGDIAEGYSVSREKKESFPLTVTSAQKNPTAFYLCASRARLGHQPQHFGDGTRLSIL.

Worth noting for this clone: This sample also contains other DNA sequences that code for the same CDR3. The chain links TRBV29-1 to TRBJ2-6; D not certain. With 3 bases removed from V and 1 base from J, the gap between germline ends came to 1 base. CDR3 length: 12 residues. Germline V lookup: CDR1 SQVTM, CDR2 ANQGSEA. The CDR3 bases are TGCAGCGTTGATTCTGGGGCCAACGTCCTGACTTTC. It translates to CSVDSGANVLTF.

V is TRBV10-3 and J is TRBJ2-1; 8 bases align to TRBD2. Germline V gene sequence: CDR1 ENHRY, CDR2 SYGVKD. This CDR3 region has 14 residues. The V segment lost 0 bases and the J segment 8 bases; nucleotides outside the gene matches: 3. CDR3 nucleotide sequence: TGTGCCATCAGTGAGTCCAGCGGGAGTGATGAGCAGTTCTTC. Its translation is CAISESSGSDEQFF.

CDR3 protein: CASLKSGTGSNEQFF. CDR3 DNA: TGTGCCAGCCTTAAATCCGGGACAGGCAGCAATGAGCAGTTCTTC. The chain has TRBV28 and TRBJ2-1; TRBD1 matches at 8 bases. The CDR3 is made up of 15 amino acids. Per the germline V gene, CDR1 is MDHEN and CDR2 is SYDVKM. V shed 8 bases and J 6 bases; nucleotides not matched to a gene: 12. Drawing the rest from reference TRBV28 and TRBJ2-1, the complete variable domain is DVKVTQSSRYLVKRTGEKVFLECVQDMDHENMFWYRQDPGLGLRLIYFSYDVKMKEKGDIPEGYSVSREKKERFSLILESASTNQTSMYLCASLKSGTGSNEQFFGPGTRLTVL.

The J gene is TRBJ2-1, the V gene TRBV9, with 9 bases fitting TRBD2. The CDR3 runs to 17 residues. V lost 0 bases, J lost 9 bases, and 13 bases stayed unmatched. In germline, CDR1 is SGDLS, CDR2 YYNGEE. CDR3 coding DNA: TGTGCCAGCAGCGTAGTGATGAGGGCTAGCGGGAAGGGTGAGCAGTTCTTC. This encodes CASSVVMRASGKGEQFF. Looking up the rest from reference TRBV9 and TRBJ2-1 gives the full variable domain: DSGVTQTPKHLITATGQRVTLRCSPRSGDLSVYWYQQSLDQGLQFLIQYYNGEERAKGNILERFSAQQFPDLHSELNLSSLELGDSALYFCASSVVMRASGKGEQFFGPGTRLTVL.

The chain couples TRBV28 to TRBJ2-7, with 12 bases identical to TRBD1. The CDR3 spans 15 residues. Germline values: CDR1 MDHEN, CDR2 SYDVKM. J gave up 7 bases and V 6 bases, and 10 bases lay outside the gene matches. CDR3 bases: TGTGCCAGCAGCCCATCGGGACAGGGGGCGAGGGAGCAGTACTTC. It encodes CASSPSGQGAREQYF.

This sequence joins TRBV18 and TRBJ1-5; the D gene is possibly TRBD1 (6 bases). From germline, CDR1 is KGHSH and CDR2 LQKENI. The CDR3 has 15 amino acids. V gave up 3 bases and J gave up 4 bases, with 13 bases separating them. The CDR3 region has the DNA TGTGCCAGCTCACCGGGGGGCAACACTAATCAGCCCCAGCATTTT. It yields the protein CASSPGGNTNQPQHF. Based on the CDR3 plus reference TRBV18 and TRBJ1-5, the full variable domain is NAGVMQNPRHLVRRRGQEARLRCSPMKGHSHVYWYRQLPEEGLKFMVYLQKENIIDESGMPKERFSAEFPKEGPSILRIQQVVRGDSAAYFCASSPGGNTNQPQHFGDGTRLSIL.

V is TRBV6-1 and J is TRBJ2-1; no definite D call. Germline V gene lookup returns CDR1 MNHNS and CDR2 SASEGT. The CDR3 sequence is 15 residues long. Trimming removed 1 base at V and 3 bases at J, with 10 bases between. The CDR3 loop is CASSEVWLGYNEQFF. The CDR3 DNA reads TGTGCCAGCAGTGAAGTCTGGTTGGGCTACAATGAGCAGTTCTTC.

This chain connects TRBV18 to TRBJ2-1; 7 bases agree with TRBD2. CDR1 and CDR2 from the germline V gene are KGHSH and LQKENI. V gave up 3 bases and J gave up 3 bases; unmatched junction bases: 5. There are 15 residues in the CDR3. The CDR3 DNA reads TGTGCCAGCTCACCGGCGGGAGTTAGCTACAATGAGCAGTTCTTC. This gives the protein CASSPAGVSYNEQFF.

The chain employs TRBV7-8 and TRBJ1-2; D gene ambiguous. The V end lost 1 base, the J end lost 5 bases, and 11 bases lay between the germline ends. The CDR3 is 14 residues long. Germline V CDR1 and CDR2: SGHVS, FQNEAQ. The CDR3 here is CASSLGGQEYGYTF. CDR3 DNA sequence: TGTGCCAGCAGCTTAGGGGGTCAGGAGTATGGCTACACCTTC.

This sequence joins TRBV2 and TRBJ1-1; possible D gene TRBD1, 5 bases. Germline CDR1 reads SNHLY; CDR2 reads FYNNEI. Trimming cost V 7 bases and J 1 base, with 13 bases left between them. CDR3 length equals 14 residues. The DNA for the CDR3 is TGTGCCAGCACCGGCCAGGGCTCGAACACTGAAGCTTTCTTT. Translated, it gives CASTGQGSNTEAFF. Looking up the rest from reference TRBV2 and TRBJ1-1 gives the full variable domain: EPEVTQTPSHQVTQMGQEVILRCVPISNHLYFYWYRQILGQKVEFLVSFYNNEISEKSEIFDDQFSVERPDGSNFTLKIRSTKLEDSAMYFCASTGQGSNTEAFFGQGTRLTVV.

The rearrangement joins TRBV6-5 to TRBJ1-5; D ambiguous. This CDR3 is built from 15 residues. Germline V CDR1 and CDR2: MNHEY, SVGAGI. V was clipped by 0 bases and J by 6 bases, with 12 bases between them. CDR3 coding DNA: TGTGCCAGCAGTTACTCCGCGGCAGGAGGTCAGCCCCAGCATTTT. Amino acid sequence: CASSYSAAGGQPQHF.